This T cell receptor (beta chain) was profiled in a study of response to subunit inactivated influenza vaccine. TCRdb re-analysed the RT-PCR reads in MiXCR, keeping a single row per CDR3 protein. The sample records around 200,000 distinct CDR3 sequences, about 12% being singletons. CDR1 and CDR2 from the germline V gene are LGHDT and YNNKEL (reference sequence). Trimming took off 0 bases at V and 6 bases at J, with 21 bases between the two ends. The CDR3 contains 17 residues. This sample was shared with a second study, whose subject was T cells expressing NK-cell markers. As that report states: cDNA encoding TCR beta was synthesized via 5'RACE template switching incorporating UMIs. HCMV serostatus: most of the eight sequenced donors positive, one negative. Researchers report these clonotypes also headed the CD3+CD56-NKG2C+ fraction in a handful of donors.

The source material was CD8+ T cells sorted from PBMCs, sampled approximately 13 days after vaccination. The source is a man between 50 and 59 years old who received an inactivated influenza vaccine. The rearrangement links TRBV3-1 to TRBJ2-7, with D unresolved. CDR3 sequence reads: CASSQEGFRQNLLEQYF. The CDR3 DNA follows: TGTGCCAGCAGCCAAGAAGGATTTCGGCAGAACCTCCTCGAGCAGTACTTC.